A selection of T cell receptor beta chains follows, all from one sample in a study of cytomegalovirus exposure and HLA in healthy donors. Measured with immunoSEQ multiplex PCR; TCRdb has only the in-frame clones, and not every one. The sample lists some 150,000 clones, more than 70% seen once, with roughly 4.6% in the top ten. The specimen was PBMCs. Source of these receptors: a woman in her fifties or sixties in good health and CMV-seronegative. Each CDR3 is given with its conserved first and last residue.

j_call v_call cdr3_aa
TRBJ2-7 TRBV5-1 CASSADRVRKDEQYF
TRBJ2-3 TRBV7-2 CASSLTGTGGDTQYF
TRBJ2-5 TRBV5-4 CASSQRGGETQYF
TRBJ1-2 TRBV4-3 CASSQEPVTLGRRLYGYTF
TRBJ2-3 TRBV5-8 CASSLRRRGTDTQYF
TRBJ2-5 TRBV7-7 CASSYGTASAQYF
TRBJ2-3 TRBV5-4 CASSPRAGLSTDTQYF
TRBJ2-7 TRBV6-5 CASSYRRDRGYEQYF
TRBJ2-3 TRBV5-4 CASSLNRGSTDTQYF
TRBJ2-1 TRBV4-1 CASSQERRGGLNEQFF
TRBJ1-1 TRBV27 CASSPYKNTEAFF
TRBJ2-1 TRBV14 CASKEGGSYNEQFF
TRBJ1-1 TRBV7-2 CASSRTGGGTEAFF
TRBJ2-1 TRBV28 CASTTRDRGINEQFF
TRBJ2-3 TRBV7-3 CASSGLTDTQYF
TRBJ1-3 TRBV7-8 CASSSITGQGSISGNTIYF
TRBJ2-5 TRBV5-1 CASSLFLAGGGETQYF
TRBJ2-2 TRBV9 CASSVEISGGATGELFF
TRBJ2-3 TRBV29-1 CSVQRFLGGSTDTQYF
TRBJ2-3 TRBV27 CASSLGQNTDTQYF
TRBJ2-5 TRBV27 CASSAQGGQETQYF
TRBJ2-1 TRBV7-6 CASSLGGQSNEQFF
TRBJ1-6 TRBV5-1 CASSLGQGPYSYNSPLHF
TRBJ1-2 TRBV5-1 CASSPGDHTF
TRBJ2-5 TRBV15 CATSRDLAGETQYF
TRBJ2-7 TRBV6-5 CASSYSQGAYEQYF
TRBJ2-5 TRBV7-2 CASSFTSGGPHETQYF
TRBJ1-4 TRBV7-9 CASSSGDSATNEKLFF
TRBJ2-5 TRBV6-6 CASSLMEQETQYF
TRBJ1-6 TRBV9 CASSATGTGLGSPLHF
TRBJ1-2 TRBV5-1 CASSLAPEAYGYTF
TRBJ2-3 TRBV5-6 CASSTGLVKDTQYF
TRBJ1-6 TRBV2 CASSEQGRNSPLHF
TRBJ1-3 TRBV18 CASSPIQAYSGNTIYF
TRBJ2-7 TRBV5-4 CASSLGRGNSYEQYF
TRBJ2-1 TRBV2 CASSELREDRDEQFF
TRBJ2-3 TRBV4-3 CASSHEASRWSTDTQYF
TRBJ1-2 TRBV5-6 CASSLGTGTVYGYTF
TRBJ1-4 TRBV2 CASSERIVAGGEKLFF
TRBJ2-7 TRBV5-1 CASSLAGTGASSEQYF
TRBJ1-1 TRBV4-1 CASSQDGQKAFF
TRBJ2-5 TRBV11-2 CASSFGLMETQYF
TRBJ2-1 TRBV7-6 CASSLGTSGGSHEQFF